This is a list of T cell receptor beta chains from one sample in a study of CD8 T cells in Susac syndrome. TCRdb called the immunoSEQ multiplex PCR reads again in MiXCR, with one record for every CDR3 protein. The data show over 80,000 distinct CDR3 sequences, approximately 93% seen once. The source material was CD8+ T cells from PBMCs. These receptors all stem from a human donor with Susac syndrome. Both conserved end residues are part of each CDR3. D genes are given only for firm matches. Size values are once, few and many counts, or a class for expanded clones, and some rows have none.

>TRBV20-1|TRBJ1-3|.|.
CSAAGGYGNTIYF
TGCAGTGCGGCGGGGGGGTATGGAAACACCATATATTTT
>TRBV12-3/TRBV12-4|TRBJ1-5|once|TRBD1
CASSLGDRRGFRGNQPQHF
TGTGCCAGCAGTTTGGGGGACAGGCGTGGATTTCGGGGCAATCAGCCCCAGCATTTT
>TRBV28|TRBJ2-7|few|TRBD2
CASSSPGGEQYF
TGTGCCAGCAGTTCCCCGGGGGGAGAGCAGTACTTC
>TRBV19|TRBJ1-2|.|.
CASRSGTNGYTF
TGTGCCAGTAGATCCGGGACGAATGGCTACACCTTC
>TRBV2|TRBJ2-7|.|TRBD1
CASTRQGAYEQYF
TGTGCCAGCACCCGACAGGGGGCCTACGAGCAGTACTTC
>TRBV3-1|TRBJ2-6|.|.
CASSQGVPGANVLTF
TGTGCCAGCAGCCAAGGAGTTCCTGGGGCCAACGTCCTGACTTTC
>TRBV15|TRBJ2-7|once|.
CATSIRLSGEQYF
TGTGCCACCAGTATCCGATTATCAGGCGAGCAGTACTTC
>TRBV7-9|TRBJ2-7|.|.
CASTSAGFESVDEQYF
TGTGCCAGCACCTCAGCCGGGTTCGAAAGCGTCGACGAGCAGTACTTC
>TRBV6-4|TRBJ1-1|.|.
CASSDPPPPNTEAFF
TGTGCCAGCAGTGACCCACCTCCACCGAACACTGAAGCTTTCTTT
>TRBV11-1|TRBJ1-1|.|.
CASSLGAYGEAFF
TGTGCCAGCAGCTTAGGTGCGTACGGGGAAGCTTTCTTT
>TRBV28|TRBJ2-7|.|.
CASKPGRKGPYEQYF
TGTGCCAGCAAACCCGGGAGAAAGGGCCCCTACGAGCAGTACTTC
>TRBV20-1|TRBJ2-1|.|TRBD2
CSARAGLAAYNEQFF
TGCAGTGCTAGAGCGGGGCTAGCGGCGTACAATGAGCAGTTCTTC
>TRBV7-9|TRBJ2-2|.|TRBD1
CASSLGQGGGELFF
TGTGCCAGCAGCCTCGGACAGGGAGGCGGGGAGCTGTTTTTT
>TRBV20-1|TRBJ1-2|.|.
CSARDLGKAAHTF
TGCAGTGCTAGAGATCTCGGGAAAGCCGCCCACACCTTC
>TRBV5-1|TRBJ2-1|.|.
CASSGSVLSYNEQFF
TGCGCCAGCTCCGGGTCGGTTCTCTCCTACAATGAGCAGTTCTTC
>TRBV3-1|TRBJ1-5|.|.
CASSQDPAGEFGQPQHF
TGTGCCAGCAGCCAAGATCCGGCAGGGGAATTCGGCCAGCCCCAGCATTTT
>TRBV7-9|TRBJ2-7|.|.
CASSLAVPLDGNYEQYF
TGTGCCAGCAGCTTAGCCGTCCCCCTGGACGGCAACTACGAGCAGTACTTC
>TRBV5-6|TRBJ2-7|.|.
CASSPLSGRDEQYF
TGTGCCAGCAGCCCCTTGAGTGGAAGGGACGAGCAGTACTTC
>TRBV29-1|TRBJ2-7|.|TRBD2
CSVEDQKAGDYEQYF
TGCAGCGTTGAAGATCAGAAAGCGGGAGACTACGAGCAGTACTTC
>TRBV5-6|TRBJ1-6|few|.
CASSLKTANSPLHF
TGTGCCAGCAGCTTGAAAACAGCTAATTCACCCCTCCACTTT
>TRBV30|TRBJ2-5|.|TRBD2
CAWSRTSGMLETQYF
TGTGCCTGGAGCAGGACTAGCGGGATGCTTGAGACCCAGTACTTC
>TRBV12-3/TRBV12-4|TRBJ2-5|.|TRBD1
CASSPRDRGFGETQYF
TGTGCCAGCAGTCCCCGGGACAGGGGTTTCGGAGAGACCCAGTACTTC
>TRBV2|TRBJ2-7|.|.
CASSGVPAFYEQYF
TGTGCCAGCAGTGGGGTTCCGGCCTTCTACGAGCAGTACTTC
>TRBV27|TRBJ1-2|.|.
CASSGAGGYGYTF
TGTGCCAGCTCGGGGGCCGGGGGCTATGGCTACACCTTC
>TRBV12-3/TRBV12-4|TRBJ2-7|few|.
CASSSGIYEQYF
TGTGCCAGCAGTTCCGGGATCTACGAGCAGTACTTC
>TRBV4-2|TRBJ2-1|.|TRBD2
CASSQEGRLAGGMKSDEQFF
TGTGCCAGCAGCCAAGAGGGGCGACTAGCGGGAGGGATGAAGAGCGATGAGCAGTTCTTC